This TCR beta chain is drawn from a study of blood T cell repertoires in COVID-19. Study background: Material from acute and convalescent COVID-19 was sourced from the United States, Italy and Spain. Sample material is recorded as cDNA or gDNA derived from T cells, B-cell-depleted T cells, or PBMCs.

Trimming removed 2 bases at V and 0 bases at J, with 11 bases between. Germline-derived CDR1 and CDR2 are MNHEY and SVGEGT. This CDR3 comprises 15 residues. Original processing methods: Researchers report that nucleated cell counts were estimated from reference gene primer amplification. The repertoire was sequenced with immunoSEQ multiplex PCR; TCRdb's copy has only in-frame clones and lacks some. V, J and clone size derive from that table, while D and trimming were established from the DNA sequence. The data show approximately 130,000 clones, around four fifths seen once. Source material: peripheral blood. The TCR comes from a human donor in a cohort sampled during active COVID-19. The gene calls are TRBV6-2 or TRBV6-3 and TRBJ2-7; D ambiguous. Here the CDR3 DNA reads TGTGCCAGCAGTTACAACAGAGAGAGCTCCTACGAGCAGTACTTC. The encoded protein is CASSYNRESSYEQYF.